This is a list of T cell receptor beta chains from one sample in a study of blood T cells in healthy people across ages. TCRdb analysed the 5' RACE reads with MiXCR anew, one entry per CDR3 protein. Here the sample spans some 940,000 distinct CDR3 sequences, roughly 28% being singletons. The same sample was also used in a study of T cells of mothers and their children.

The sample taken for sequencing was blood. Receptors originate from a woman aged 40 to 50 in good health. The CDR3 runs from the conserved cysteine through the conserved F or W. Clone size is stated in some rows and not others, as once, few, many or a class when expanded.

clone_size: .
j_call: TRBJ1-6
v_call: TRBV3-1
cdr3_aa: CASRGGSYNSPLHF

clone_size: many
j_call: TRBJ1-2
v_call: TRBV7-2
cdr3_aa: CASSSGGRQPEGGTF

clone_size: many
j_call: TRBJ2-5
v_call: TRBV20-1
cdr3_aa: CSASLREETQYF

clone_size: many
j_call: TRBJ2-7
v_call: TRBV27
cdr3_aa: CASSQMTGRRSSYEQYF

clone_size: .
j_call: TRBJ2-5
v_call: TRBV14
cdr3_aa: CASSQDTERGVQETQYF

clone_size: few
j_call: TRBJ1-2
v_call: TRBV7-9
cdr3_aa: CASSLTGQIDGYTF

clone_size: many
j_call: TRBJ2-1
v_call: TRBV12-5
cdr3_aa: CASGPGQGNYNEQFF

clone_size: .
j_call: TRBJ1-5
v_call: TRBV5-1
cdr3_aa: CASSLGATGGNQPQHF

clone_size: few
j_call: TRBJ2-1
v_call: TRBV20-1
cdr3_aa: CSARGTGFNEQFF

clone_size: few
j_call: TRBJ2-2
v_call: TRBV9
cdr3_aa: CASSPADRTFNTGELFF

clone_size: many
j_call: TRBJ2-5
v_call: TRBV10-3
cdr3_aa: CAISLSGLAVETQYF

clone_size: many
j_call: TRBJ2-7
v_call: TRBV5-1
cdr3_aa: CASSGGQDFSAEQYF

clone_size: .
j_call: TRBJ1-2
v_call: TRBV5-1
cdr3_aa: CASSHGMNYGYTF

clone_size: many
j_call: TRBJ2-7
v_call: TRBV5-1
cdr3_aa: CASSQGIRRAYEQYF

clone_size: once
j_call: TRBJ2-5
v_call: TRBV20-1
cdr3_aa: CSAHRQQETQYF

clone_size: many
j_call: TRBJ2-6
v_call: TRBV3-1
cdr3_aa: CASSQSSRFAYSGANVLTF

clone_size: many
j_call: TRBJ2-1
v_call: TRBV9
cdr3_aa: CASSVGGLTYNEQFF

clone_size: few
j_call: TRBJ2-3
v_call: TRBV7-3
cdr3_aa: CASSQQGTGGTDTQYF

clone_size: .
j_call: .
v_call: TRBV5-6
cdr3_aa: CASSGPGQISYNEQYF

clone_size: .
j_call: TRBJ2-1
v_call: TRBV10-3
cdr3_aa: CAIRTSGPSSYSEQFF

clone_size: .
j_call: TRBJ2-2
v_call: TRBV7-2
cdr3_aa: CASSPKGQRGELFF

clone_size: .
j_call: TRBJ2-1
v_call: TRBV7-2
cdr3_aa: CASSLAWASGGHEQFF

clone_size: .
j_call: TRBJ2-3
v_call: TRBV7-2
cdr3_aa: CASSFGTTSTTQYF

clone_size: .
j_call: TRBJ1-2
v_call: TRBV7-9
cdr3_aa: CASSLVGQGASGYTF

clone_size: .
j_call: TRBJ2-7
v_call: TRBV28
cdr3_aa: CASSHRTYEQYF

clone_size: .
j_call: .
v_call: TRBV5-1
cdr3_aa: CASSWELAGGKTQYF

clone_size: .
j_call: TRBJ2-5
v_call: TRBV20-1
cdr3_aa: CSARRDPAGGTQYF

clone_size: many
j_call: TRBJ2-5
v_call: TRBV12-3/TRBV12-4
cdr3_aa: CASIGTVRQETQYF

clone_size: many
j_call: TRBJ2-1
v_call: TRBV7-9
cdr3_aa: CATLGQSNEQFF

clone_size: .
j_call: TRBJ2-2
v_call: TRBV28
cdr3_aa: CASSLNGRNTGELFF

clone_size: .
j_call: TRBJ1-1
v_call: TRBV9
cdr3_aa: CASSPLGGLMNTEAFF

clone_size: .
j_call: TRBJ1-3
v_call: TRBV29-1
cdr3_aa: CSGGEGRNTIYF

clone_size: .
j_call: TRBJ2-1
v_call: TRBV10-3
cdr3_aa: CAISEGGSFSNERFF

clone_size: .
j_call: TRBJ1-2
v_call: TRBV5-1
cdr3_aa: CASSPQGYNYGYTF

clone_size: few
j_call: TRBJ2-6
v_call: TRBV6-1
cdr3_aa: CASTATGANVLTF

clone_size: many
j_call: TRBJ2-5
v_call: TRBV7-2
cdr3_aa: CASSPPGGQETQYF

clone_size: .
j_call: TRBJ2-7
v_call: TRBV6-1
cdr3_aa: CASSVGLIYEQYF

clone_size: many
j_call: TRBJ1-2
v_call: TRBV12-3/TRBV12-4
cdr3_aa: CASTLGRTYTF

clone_size: .
j_call: TRBJ1-1
v_call: TRBV6-6
cdr3_aa: CASSYSFRGGMDTEAFF

clone_size: once
j_call: TRBJ1-5
v_call: TRBV20-1
cdr3_aa: CSVHRGASNQPQHF

clone_size: few
j_call: TRBJ1-6
v_call: TRBV28
cdr3_aa: CASIQTGGNSPLHF

clone_size: few
j_call: TRBJ1-5
v_call: TRBV5-4
cdr3_aa: CASSLTVRRQPQHF

clone_size: .
j_call: TRBJ2-1
v_call: TRBV18
cdr3_aa: CASSRQDLGAEQFF